This T cell receptor (beta chain) emerged from a study of cytomegalovirus exposure and HLA in healthy donors. Vbeta (60) and Jbeta (13) primers were used in the PCR. Generated by immunoSEQ multiplex PCR, the TCRdb table keeps only in-frame clones and is missing some. The sample carries roughly 200,000 clones, roughly four fifths recorded once. The germline CDR1 and CDR2 sequences are MNHNS and SASEGT. CDR3 length: 16 amino acids. With 4 bases clipped from V and 6 bases from J, the junction kept 11 bases outside the gene matches. This clone was observed a handful of times. This TCR came from a male donor in good health and CMV-seronegative. Sequencing was carried out using PBMCs. This chain connects TRBV6-1 to TRBJ1-5, with 8 bases lining up with TRBD1. For the CDR3, the DNA is TGTGCCAGCAGTGCGCTTCCAGCCAGGGGGCGTCAGCCCCAGCATTTT. It yields the protein CASSALPARGRQPQHF.